Listed here is a single T cell receptor (beta chain). Its target is unknown. Given a much more abundant clone one base away, this may be a read error. RNA was extracted from whole blood without cell sorting, alongside germline DNA. Before the surgical procedure, four milliliters of peripheral blood were collected. The CDR3 has 16 residues. The germline gives CDR1 ENHRY, CDR2 SYGVKD. A constant-region primer primed TCR beta cDNA synthesis from roughly 500 ng of total RNA. TCR beta libraries came from three nested multiplex PCR rounds using slightly modified ARM-PCR. A C-beta reverse primer and TRBV1-TRBV30 forward primers served in each of the first two PCR rounds, at about 10 cycles apiece. Using its own MiXCR run on the multiplex PCR reads, TCRdb lists one record per CDR3 protein. The sample lists fewer than 350,000 distinct CDR3 sequences, less than 75% seen once, with roughly 6.5% in the top ten.

This sample is drawn from a study of tumor-infiltrating lymphocytes in primary liver carcinoma. Study background: Tumors were stage T1-T3 N0M0, about 4 to 11 cm across.

General study results and limits: Tumor region pairs shared more overlap than did tumor-adjacent and tumor-blood pairs. Tumors had a top-250-clone fraction that was significantly higher than blood (p = 0.039).

The clonotype was recovered from a man aged 35 to 55 with primary liver carcinoma and hepatitis B virus infection. The V and J genes are TRBV10-3 and TRBJ2-7; TRBD2 matches 12 bases. The sample was peripheral blood. The DNA of the CDR3 is TGTGTCATCAGTGAGTCCGGACTAGCGGGACTTCGCGAGCAGTACTTC. Translation: CVISESGLAGLREQYF.